This T cell receptor (beta chain) comes out of a study of shared clonotypes between healthy human individuals. Study-wide results and limits: Genetic and exposure-history diversity was limited by the small donor number.

Comments on this clone: Its antigen is as yet unknown.

The CDR3 is made up of 13 amino acids. Germline V CDR1 and CDR2: MNHEY, SVGAGI. With 2 bases removed from V and 3 bases from J, the gap between germline ends came to 8 bases. At a deep level, the assay was run. Profiling relied on immunoSEQ multiplex PCR, and the TCRdb table lists in-frame clones only, not all of them. Found here are 450,000 to 500,000 clones, around 80% of them singletons; the top ten hold 13%. V is TRBV6-5 and J is TRBJ2-7; perhaps TRBD1 as D (6 bases). The clonotype comes from a woman aged 40 to 50 in good health. Some clones in this sample may be carry-over from other donors' samples. The sequenced material came from PBMCs. The CDR3, as DNA: TGTGCCAGCAGTTACGACAGGAACTACGAGCAGTACTTC. Its protein product is CASSYDRNYEQYF.